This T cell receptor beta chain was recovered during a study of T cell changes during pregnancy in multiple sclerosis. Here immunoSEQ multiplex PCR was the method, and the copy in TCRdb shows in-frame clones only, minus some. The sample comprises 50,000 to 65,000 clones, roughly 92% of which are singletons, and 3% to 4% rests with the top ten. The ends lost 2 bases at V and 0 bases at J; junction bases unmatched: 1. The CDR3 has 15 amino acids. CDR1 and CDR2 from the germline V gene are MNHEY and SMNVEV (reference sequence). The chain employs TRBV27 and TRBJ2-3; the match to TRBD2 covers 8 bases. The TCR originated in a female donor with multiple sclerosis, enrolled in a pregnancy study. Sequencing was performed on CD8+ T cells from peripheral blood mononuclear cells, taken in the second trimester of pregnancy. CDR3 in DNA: TGTGCCAGCAGTTTACCGGGAGGGAGCACAGATACGCAGTATTTT. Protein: CASSLPGGSTDTQYF.